The clone carrying this TCR beta chain was detected only a few times. The antigen is unknown. TCRbeta library construction was performed incorporating unique molecular identifiers. A single record per CDR3 protein comes from TCRdb applying MiXCR to the PCR reads. Of around 100,000 distinct CDR3 sequences listed, 10% are singletons. The CDR3 spans 14 residues. Trimming cost V 5 bases and J 5 bases, with 15 bases left between them. In germline, CDR1 is MGHRA, CDR2 YSYEKL. This entry comes from a study of T-cell reconstitution after alpha-beta-depleted transplantation in children. Study-wide points: Alpha-beta T cells about two months after transplant reportedly derived from several hundred expanded graft clones. It was newly produced T cells that mostly accounted for T-cell counts and diversity one year after transplant. Day-60 TCRbeta diversity that was high in some patients was derived from surviving recipient T cells and thymic progenitors.

Sequenced material: PBMCs, taken before TCRalphabeta/CD19-depleted stem cell transplant. The origin of this receptor is a boy younger than 10 with acute lymphoblastic leukemia, due to receive a stem cell transplant. The rearrangement uses TRBV4-1 and TRBJ2-5, with D hard to call. In DNA form, the CDR3 reads TGCGCCAGCAGCTCAAGATCCGGTTGGGAGACCCAGTACTTC. Protein sequence: CASSSRSGWETQYF.